This is a list of T cell receptor beta chains from one sample in a study of long-term antiretroviral therapy in people with HIV. Using immunoSEQ multiplex PCR, the repertoire was profiled, and TCRdb retains in-frame clones only, with some absent. The sample contains 10,000 to 14,000 clones, around 89% of which appear only once. Sequenced here: unsorted PBMCs, sampled 0.2 years before starting antiretroviral therapy. These receptors were collected from a woman aged 40 to 50 with HIV. CDR3s include the opening cysteine and the closing phenylalanine or tryptophan. Fields, in order: CDR3 DNA, CDR3 protein, clone size, D gene, J gene, V gene. The D gene is left open where the match is weak. A row's size may be missing; if present it is once, few, many or a size class.

DNA: TGTGCCAGCAGCGTCGGACAGGGGGCTGGGAACAATGAGCAGTTCTTC
CDR3: CASSVGQGAGNNEQFF
size: .
D: TRBD1
J: TRBJ2-1
V: TRBV9

DNA: TGTGCCAGCAGCGTCCGCGGGGAAAGCTCCTACGAGCAGTACTTC
CDR3: CASSVRGESSYEQYF
size: .
D: .
J: TRBJ2-7
V: TRBV9

DNA: TGTGCCAGCACTGCCTCAGGGGTTACCGGGGAGCTGTTTTTT
CDR3: CASTASGVTGELFF
size: .
D: .
J: TRBJ2-2
V: TRBV27

DNA: TGTGCCACTAACGGACAGTTGTCTAACTATGGCTACACCTTC
CDR3: CATNGQLSNYGYTF
size: .
D: .
J: TRBJ1-2
V: TRBV19

DNA: TGTGCCAGCTCACCCAGCGGCTCCTACGAGCAGTACTTC
CDR3: CASSPSGSYEQYF
size: .
D: .
J: TRBJ2-7
V: TRBV18

DNA: TGTGCCAGCGGGGACGGGGGCGATACGCAGTATTTT
CDR3: CASGDGGDTQYF
size: .
D: .
J: TRBJ2-3
V: TRBV6-1

DNA: TGTGCCATCAGCTCCGGGGGGGCGTACAATGAGCAGTTCTTC
CDR3: CAISSGGAYNEQFF
size: once
D: TRBD2
J: TRBJ2-1
V: TRBV10-3

DNA: TGCGCCAGCAGCCAAGATCCTCGGGTCAGACGCTACTACAATGAGCAGTTCTTC
CDR3: CASSQDPRVRRYYNEQFF
size: .
D: .
J: TRBJ2-1
V: TRBV4-3

DNA: TGTGCTAGTGACAGGTGGGGGTACACTGAAGCTTTCTTT
CDR3: CASDRWGYTEAFF
size: .
D: .
J: TRBJ1-1
V: TRBV12-5

DNA: TGTGCCAGCAGTCCCCGGGGGTACGAGCAGTACTTC
CDR3: CASSPRGYEQYF
size: once
D: .
J: TRBJ2-7
V: TRBV6-6

DNA: TGTGCCAGCAGCTTGGGTCGGACCCCTGGGGAGCAGTACTTC
CDR3: CASSLGRTPGEQYF
size: .
D: .
J: TRBJ2-7
V: TRBV7-2

DNA: TGTGCCAGCAGCCCAAGAACAGGGGCGATCACTGAAGCTTTCTTT
CDR3: CASSPRTGAITEAFF
size: .
D: TRBD1
J: TRBJ1-1
V: TRBV11-2

DNA: TGTGCCAGCAGAACGACACGGGAAAGGTACGAGCAGTACTTC
CDR3: CASRTTRERYEQYF
size: .
D: .
J: TRBJ2-7
V: TRBV5-6

DNA: TGCGCCAGCAGCCAAGGGACAGGGGTCACCTACGAGCAGTACTTC
CDR3: CASSQGTGVTYEQYF
size: .
D: TRBD1
J: TRBJ2-7
V: TRBV4-1

DNA: TGTGCCAGCAGTGATGCGACCTACGAGCAGTACTTC
CDR3: CASSDATYEQYF
size: .
D: .
J: TRBJ2-7
V: TRBV6-1

DNA: TGTGCCAGCAGTTTATCCGGGACAGGGGCCTACGAGCAGTACTTC
CDR3: CASSLSGTGAYEQYF
size: once
D: TRBD1
J: TRBJ2-7
V: TRBV6-5

DNA: TGTGCCAGCAGTGAAGTCAGATTCCCGGAGTCGGACTATGGCTACACCTTC
CDR3: CASSEVRFPESDYGYTF
size: .
D: .
J: TRBJ1-2
V: TRBV2

DNA: TGCGCCAGCAGCCAAGATTGGGGGGGCATTGGCTACACCTTC
CDR3: CASSQDWGGIGYTF
size: large
D: .
J: TRBJ1-2
V: TRBV4-3

DNA: TGTGCCAGCAGCTTAGCACCGCAGGGGACAGGGTTCGGGAACACTGAAGCTTTCTTT
CDR3: CASSLAPQGTGFGNTEAFF
size: .
D: TRBD1
J: TRBJ1-1
V: TRBV7-8

DNA: TGTGCCAGTAGTATGGTAGCGAACACTGAAGCTTTCTTT
CDR3: CASSMVANTEAFF
size: .
D: .
J: TRBJ1-1
V: TRBV19

DNA: TGTGCCAGCAGTTCCTCCGGGACCCATTGGGGCTACACCTTC
CDR3: CASSSSGTHWGYTF
size: .
D: .
J: TRBJ1-2
V: TRBV28

DNA: TGTGCCAGCAGGCCGAGGGGGCGAGAGACCCAGTACTTC
CDR3: CASRPRGRETQYF
size: .
D: TRBD1
J: TRBJ2-5
V: TRBV13

DNA: TGCGCCAGCAGCCAGAAGGACAGGGGGCATGAGCAGTACTTC
CDR3: CASSQKDRGHEQYF
size: .
D: TRBD1
J: TRBJ2-7
V: TRBV4-1

DNA: TGCGCCAGCAGCTTGGCCAGCAGGGGGCTAGGAATGAACACTGAAGCTTTCTTT
CDR3: CASSLASRGLGMNTEAFF
size: .
D: TRBD1
J: TRBJ1-1
V: TRBV5-1

DNA: TGTGCCAGCTCACCAAGCGGGGTGGGCACTGAAGCTTTCTTT
CDR3: CASSPSGVGTEAFF
size: .
D: .
J: TRBJ1-1
V: TRBV18

DNA: TGTGCCAGCAGGTCCGGGACTAGCGGGGGAAGAGGGGAGCTGTTTTTT
CDR3: CASRSGTSGGRGELFF
size: .
D: TRBD2
J: TRBJ2-2
V: TRBV2

DNA: TGTGCCAGCAAGGCGGGGGACCGGGAGACCCAGTACTTC
CDR3: CASKAGDRETQYF
size: .
D: TRBD2
J: TRBJ2-5
V: TRBV27

DNA: TGCGCCAGCAGCCAAGCCGAACAGGGAAACACCATATATTTT
CDR3: CASSQAEQGNTIYF
size: .
D: .
J: TRBJ1-3
V: TRBV4-1

DNA: TGCGCCAGCAGCCAAGGTCCCCGACAGGGGAGTGAAAAACTGTTTTTT
CDR3: CASSQGPRQGSEKLFF
size: .
D: TRBD1
J: TRBJ1-4
V: TRBV4-1

DNA: TGCGCCAGCAGCTTGACACAGGGGAATTCACCCCTCCACTTT
CDR3: CASSLTQGNSPLHF
size: .
D: TRBD1
J: TRBJ1-6
V: TRBV5-1

DNA: TGTGCCAGCAGTGAATCCGTAGCGACGGCGGGTGAAGCTTTCTTT
CDR3: CASSESVATAGEAFF
size: .
D: .
J: TRBJ1-1
V: TRBV25-1

DNA: TGTGCCAGCAGTGAACAGTCAGATTCTAACTATGGCTACACCTTC
CDR3: CASSEQSDSNYGYTF
size: .
D: .
J: TRBJ1-2
V: TRBV6-1

DNA: TGTGCCAGCAGTTTTCGCGTGTCGGGGGGCGCCAGGATTGAAGCTTTCTTT
CDR3: CASSFRVSGGARIEAFF
size: .
D: .
J: TRBJ1-1
V: TRBV27

DNA: TGTGCCAGCAGTTACCGGGGTTCTAATGAAAAACTGTTTTTT
CDR3: CASSYRGSNEKLFF
size: .
D: .
J: TRBJ1-4
V: TRBV6-5

DNA: TGTGCCAGCAGCTTAGCGTCGCAGGGGAGAGGCTACACCTTC
CDR3: CASSLASQGRGYTF
size: .
D: .
J: TRBJ1-2
V: TRBV7-8

DNA: TGTGCCAGCAGCGTGGCAGGGGGCCGAGAAGAGACCCAGTACTTC
CDR3: CASSVAGGREETQYF
size: .
D: TRBD1
J: TRBJ2-5
V: TRBV9

DNA: TGTGCCAGCAGCTCCAACAGGGGGACTAATTCACCCCTCCACTTT
CDR3: CASSSNRGTNSPLHF
size: once
D: TRBD1
J: TRBJ1-6
V: TRBV7-8

DNA: TGTGCCAGCAGTTCCGGCTCCATCCCCCACAATGAGCAGTTCTTC
CDR3: CASSSGSIPHNEQFF
size: .
D: .
J: TRBJ2-1
V: TRBV6-5

DNA: TGTGCCAGCAGTAAAGGCACTGAAGCTTTCTTT
CDR3: CASSKGTEAFF
size: .
D: .
J: TRBJ1-1
V: TRBV6-6

DNA: TGCAGCGTTGGTATGGGTGAAAGAGACGCTTTCTTT
CDR3: CSVGMGERDAFF
size: .
D: .
J: TRBJ1-1
V: TRBV29-1

DNA: TGTGCCAGTAGTATAACGGGGGACACCGGTACGGGCGGCTACACCTTC
CDR3: CASSITGDTGTGGYTF
size: .
D: .
J: TRBJ1-2
V: TRBV19

DNA: TGTGCCAGCAGTGCGGACAGGTCGCGGCGAGAGACCCAGTACTTC
CDR3: CASSADRSRRETQYF
size: .
D: TRBD1
J: TRBJ2-5
V: TRBV6-1